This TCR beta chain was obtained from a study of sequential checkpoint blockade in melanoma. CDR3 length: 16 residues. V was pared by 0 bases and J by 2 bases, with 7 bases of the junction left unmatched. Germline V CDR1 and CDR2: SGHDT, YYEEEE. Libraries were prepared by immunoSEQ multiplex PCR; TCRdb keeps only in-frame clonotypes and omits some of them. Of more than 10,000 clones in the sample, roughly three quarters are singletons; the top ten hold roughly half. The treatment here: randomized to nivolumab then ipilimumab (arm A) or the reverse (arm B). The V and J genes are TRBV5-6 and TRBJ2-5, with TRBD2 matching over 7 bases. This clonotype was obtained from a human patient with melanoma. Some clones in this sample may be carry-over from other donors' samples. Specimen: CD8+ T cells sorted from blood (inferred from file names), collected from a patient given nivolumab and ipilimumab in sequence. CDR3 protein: CASSLDSGRDQETQYF. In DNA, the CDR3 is TGTGCCAGCAGCTTGGATAGCGGGCGAGATCAAGAGACCCAGTACTTC.